The 28 T cell receptor beta chains listed next were all sequenced from one sample in a study of blood T cells in healthy people across ages. The authors ran a second PCR of roughly 6 to 12 cycles using a sample-barcoded 5' primer and a J-beta primer mix. MiXCR, run by TCRdb on the 5' RACE reads, gives a single entry per CDR3 protein. The sample includes about 1.1 million distinct CDR3 sequences, 35% to 40% of them seen just once. Sequencing was carried out using blood. The source of these receptors is a man between 18 and 29 years old in good health.

Ten or more counts support this clonotype. The rearrangement links TRBV29-1 to TRBJ2-7; the D gene is possibly TRBD1 (6 bases). The CDR3 loop spans 12 amino acids. Per the germline V gene, CDR1 is SQVTM and CDR2 is ANQGSEA. V was pared by 7 bases and J by 6 bases, with 16 bases between. The CDR3, as DNA: TGCAGCGCTCAAAAGACAGGTCGCGAGCAGTACTTC. Protein sequence: CSAQKTGREQYF.

J is TRBJ1-5 and V is TRBV7-9; D gene uncertain. Trimming removed 3 bases at V and 6 bases at J, with 12 bases between. The CDR3 contains 14 residues. CDR1 is SEHNR, CDR2 FQNEAQ, per germline (reference sequence). The chain's CDR3 is CASSFSGSPQPQHF. The CDR3 nucleotides read TGTGCCAGCAGCTTTTCAGGATCACCTCAGCCCCAGCATTTT.

CDR3 coding DNA: TGTGCCAGCAGTCGACTGGGGGCGCCCCAGCATTTT. This translates into CASSRLGAPQHF. The chain recombines TRBV6-2 or TRBV6-3 with TRBJ1-5; possibly TRBD1 for D (6 bases). This CDR3 contains 12 residues. Germline V gene data show CDR1 as MNHEY and CDR2 as SVGEGT. Trimming cost V 5 bases and J 9 bases, with 11 bases left between them.

As for this clonotype: One end of the junction varies from germline; a read error may be responsible. The V call is TRBV7-2, the J call TRBJ2-5, with D possibly matching TRBD2 (6 bases). This CDR3 spans 15 amino acids. From germline, CDR1 is SGHTA and CDR2 FQGNSA. Written as DNA, the CDR3 is TGTGCCAGCAGCTTAGACCCGGGGAGGCAAGGGACCCAGTACTTC. Its translation: CASSLDPGRQGTQYF.

At least ten counts were recorded for this clonotype. The V and J genes are TRBV29-1 and TRBJ1-4, with D unclear. The CDR3 has 13 amino acids. The germline V gene encodes CDR1 SQVTM and CDR2 ANQGSEA. The V end lost 6 bases, the J end lost 8 bases, and 16 bases lay between the germline ends. The chain's CDR3 is CSVTGLVNEKLFF. The CDR3 coding sequence is TGCAGCGTGACGGGCCTAGTCAACGAAAAACTGTTTTTT.

A word on this clonotype: A read error is possible here, since a much larger clone lies one base away. This chain links TRBV15 with TRBJ1-1; D not certain. The V gene's germline CDR1 is LNHNV and CDR2 YYDKDF (reference sequence). The CDR3 consists of 17 residues. Trimming took 3 bases from V and 6 from J, leaving 23 bases between them. The CDR3 DNA sequence: TGTGCCACCAGCAGCGATCGGAGTTCTATCGGGAGCGCTGAAGCTTTCTTT. Translation gives CATSSDRSSIGSAEAFF.

The chain couples TRBV3-1 to TRBJ2-7; TRBD1 matches at 7 bases. This CDR3 has 16 amino acids. CDR1 and CDR2 (germline): LGHDT, YNNKEL (reference sequence). V shed 4 bases and J 2 bases; nucleotides not matched to a gene: 11. CDR3 residues: CASSPRKGAPPYEQYF. The CDR3, as DNA: TGTGCCAGCAGCCCAAGAAAGGGGGCGCCGCCCTACGAGCAGTACTTC.

The chain links TRBV9 to TRBJ2-1, with a possible D match to TRBD2 (5 bases). Germline V gene lookup returns CDR1 SGDLS and CDR2 YYNGEE. This CDR3 comprises 16 residues. V lost 1 base and J 7 bases, leaving 18 bases between the germline ends. CDR3 residues: CASSVSPSSWENEQFF. The CDR3 DNA follows: TGTGCCAGCAGCGTATCCCCCTCTAGCTGGGAGAATGAGCAGTTCTTC.

The genes are TRBV20-1 and TRBJ1-4; unclear D gene. The CDR3 is 14 residues long. The ends were cut back, 0 bases at V and 5 bases at J, with 10 bases in the middle. Per germline, CDR1 DFQATT and CDR2 SNEGSKA (reference sequence). CDR3 coding DNA: TGCAGTGCTAGAGATGTAAAGGAGAATGAAAAACTGTTTTTT. Translation: CSARDVKENEKLFF.

This rearrangement joins TRBV7-2 to TRBJ1-2; D unresolved. The CDR3 length is 15 residues. From germline, CDR1 is SGHTA and CDR2 FQGNSA. With 1 base removed from V and 5 bases from J, the gap between germline ends came to 14 bases. As DNA, the CDR3 is TGTGCCAGCAGCTTAGAAGGAGGGCTTGGGTATGGCTACACCTTC. It translates to CASSLEGGLGYGYTF.

This rearrangement joins TRBV6-2 or TRBV6-3 to TRBJ2-1; TRBD2 matches 8 bases. The CDR3 runs to 14 residues. The germline gives CDR1 MNHEY, CDR2 SVGEGT. J gave up 6 bases and V 7 bases, and 8 bases lay outside the gene matches. Here the CDR3 reads CASTRGGIPNEQFF. CDR3 sequence (DNA): TGTGCCAGCACCCGCGGGGGGATTCCCAATGAGCAGTTCTTC.

This clonotype has only a few counts. The rearrangement uses TRBV28 and TRBJ1-4, with 9 bases lining up with TRBD1. Germline V gene sequence: CDR1 MDHEN, CDR2 SYDVKM. Losses at the gene ends were 3 bases for V and 3 bases for J; bases not matched to a gene: 5. This CDR3 contains 16 residues. CDR3 in DNA: TGTGCCAGCAGTTTCCCACAGGGGGCATCTAATGAAAAACTGTTTTTT. As protein: CASSFPQGASNEKLFF.

The chain's CDR3 is CASSSSSGGGNEQFF. The CDR3 DNA sequence: TGTGCCAGCAGCTCCTCTAGCGGGGGAGGTAATGAGCAGTTCTTC. This chain connects TRBV7-9 to TRBJ2-1; 10 positions match TRBD2. The CDR3 has 15 amino acids. CDR1 is SEHNR and CDR2 is FQNEAQ in the germline V gene (reference sequence). The V and J ends lost 4 bases and 7 bases, in that order; junction bases with no gene match: 7. The variable domain in full, with the rest retrieved from reference TRBV7-9 and TRBJ2-1, is DTGVSQNPRHKITKRGQNVTFRCDPISEHNRLYWYRQTLGQGPEFLTYFQNEAQLEKSRLLSDRFSAERPKGSFSTLEIQRTEQGDSAMYLCASSSSSGGGNEQFFGPGTRLTVL.

The chain's CDR3 is CASSAGLAHEQFF. CDR3 coding DNA: TGTGCCAGCAGCGCTGGACTAGCCCATGAGCAGTTCTTC. The chain recombines TRBV7-3 with TRBJ2-1, with 8 bases lining up with TRBD2. The germline gives CDR1 SGHTA, CDR2 FQGTGA. This CDR3 has 13 residues. V was clipped by 5 bases and J by 8 bases; unmatched bases: 5.

There are a few counts of this clonotype. This chain connects TRBV5-1 to TRBJ1-6, with unresolved D. This CDR3 is built from 14 residues. The V and J ends lost 0 bases and 5 bases respectively, with 6 bases between them. The V gene's germline CDR1 is SGHRS and CDR2 YFSETQ. CDR3 bases: TGCGCCAGCAGCTTGGAGGTCCATAATTCACCCCTCCACTTT. This translates into CASSLEVHNSPLHF.

This clonotype was found many times. The rearrangement joins TRBV11-2 to TRBJ2-3, with TRBD2 matching over 9 bases. The CDR3 is made up of 15 amino acids. V shed 5 bases and J 2 bases; nucleotides not matched to a gene: 5. CDR1 and CDR2 from the germline V gene are SGHAT and FQNNGV. In DNA, the CDR3 is TGTGCCAGCAGCCGGCTAGCGGGGACCACAGATACGCAGTATTTT. Residues: CASSRLAGTTDTQYF.

This clonotype has a single count. V gene TRBV6-5 combines with J gene TRBJ2-1; no clear D gene. The better agreement between TRBJ2-7 and the DNA end casts doubt on the J call. CDR1 and CDR2 (germline): MNHEY, SVGAGI. The CDR3 has 15 residues. CDR3 residues: CASSHRTVLYNEQYF. CDR3 DNA: TGTGCCAGCAGTCATAGGACGGTCCTCTACAATGAGCAGTACTTC.

J is TRBJ1-1 and V is TRBV5-1; no firm D call. Germline V CDR1 and CDR2: SGHRS, YFSETQ. V was pared by 0 bases and J by 8 bases, with 14 bases between. The CDR3 is made up of 14 amino acids. This CDR3 is CASSLETYSSEAFF. In DNA, the CDR3 is TGCGCCAGCAGCTTGGAGACATATAGTTCAGAAGCTTTCTTT.

The CDR3 protein is CASNPGTSPNEKLFF. The DNA for the CDR3 is TGTGCCAGCAACCCCGGGACTTCGCCTAATGAAAAACTGTTTTTT. This chain uses TRBV3-1 with TRBJ1-4; D might be TRBD1 (5 bases). Germline V gene sequence: CDR1 LGHDT, CDR2 YNNKEL (reference sequence). V dropped 7 bases and J dropped 3 bases, with 15 bases sitting between them. The CDR3 runs 15 residues.

This clonotype was seen a single time. V gene TRBV9 combines with J gene TRBJ1-1; D gene uncertain. This CDR3 is built from 15 residues. Germline CDR1 is SGDLS and CDR2 is YYNGEE. V was pared by 0 bases and J by 0 bases, with 9 bases between. The CDR3 here is CASSVDRDLNTEAFF. The CDR3 DNA reads as TGTGCCAGCAGCGTAGATAGGGATTTGAACACTGAAGCTTTCTTT.

This clonotype has only a few counts. The chain carries TRBV20-1 and TRBJ2-7; 8 bases are shared with TRBD2. The CDR3 is 14 amino acids. Germline assignment: CDR1 DFQATT and CDR2 SNEGSKA (reference sequence). V shed 5 bases, J shed 1 base, and the junction held 7 bases outside the gene matches. The CDR3 here is CSARLAGSSYEQYF. The CDR3 DNA reads as TGCAGTGCTCGCTTAGCGGGGTCGTCCTACGAGCAGTACTTC.

Comment on this clonotype: At one end the junction does not follow the germline gene, possibly because of a read error. The chain combines TRBV20-1 with TRBJ2-2; perhaps TRBD2 as D (6 bases). The CDR3 is 11 amino acids. Germline-derived CDR1 and CDR2 are DFQATT and SNEGSKA (reference sequence). CDR3 nucleotide sequence: TGCAGTGCTCGGACTACCGGGGGGCTGTTTTTT. Translating it yields CSARTTGGLFF.

With respect to this clonotype: One junction end disagrees with the germline gene, perhaps due to a read error. V is TRBV9 and J is TRBJ2-3; TRBD2 aligns across 10 bases. Per the germline V gene, CDR1 is SGDLS and CDR2 is YYNGEE. This CDR3 is built from 15 residues. CDR3 sequence: CDSSVSSGGADTQYF. The CDR3 nucleotides are TGTGACAGCAGCGTCTCTAGCGGGGGCGCAGATACGCAGTATTTT.

V usage is TRBV29-1 and J usage is TRBJ1-1, with 10 positions matching TRBD1. Germline loops: CDR1 SQVTM, CDR2 ANQGSEA. This CDR3 is built from 14 residues. Losses at the gene ends were 7 bases for V and 3 bases for J; bases not matched to a gene: 8. The CDR3 region has the DNA TGCAGCGCTGGGACAGGGGTTCGGGACACTGAAGCTTTCTTT. Protein product: CSAGTGVRDTEAFF. Full variable domain (remainder filled in from reference TRBV29-1 and TRBJ1-1): SAVISQKPSRDICQRGTSLTIQCQVDSQVTMMFWYRQQPGQSLTLIATANQGSEATYESGFVIDKFPISRPNLTFSTLTVSNMSPEDSSIYLCSAGTGVRDTEAFFGQGTRLTVV.

In its sample, this clonotype was seen a few times. The chain has TRBV4-2 and TRBJ1-4, with D hard to call. The CDR3 loop spans 16 amino acids. Trimming cost V 0 bases and J 6 bases, with 14 bases left between them. Germline V CDR1 and CDR2: LGHNA, YNFKEQ. The CDR3 spells CASSQDLAGADEKLFF. In DNA form, the CDR3 reads TGTGCCAGCAGCCAAGATCTCGCGGGAGCCGATGAAAAACTGTTTTTT.

The sample holds many counts of this clonotype. The chain uses TRBV12-3 or TRBV12-4 and TRBJ2-3, with D possibly being TRBD1 (6 bases). The length of the CDR3 is 14 residues. Trimming pared 2 bases from V and 6 bases from J, leaving 12 bases between. For the CDR3, the DNA is TGTGCCAGCAGTTTATCAGGGGTGGCGGATACGCAGTATTTT. Protein sequence: CASSLSGVADTQYF.

This clonotype has ten or more counts. The chain couples TRBV20-1 to TRBJ1-6; maybe TRBD1 (6 bases). V gave up 5 bases and J gave up 0 bases, with 14 bases separating them. CDR1 and CDR2 from the germline V gene are DFQATT and SNEGSKA (reference sequence). The CDR3 has 16 residues. The DNA for the CDR3 is TGCAGTGCTTCTAGGACAGCACGCTCCTATAATTCACCCCTCCACTTT. Translation gives CSASRTARSYNSPLHF.

In regard to this clonotype: Germline and junction disagree at one end, which may indicate a read error. The chain uses TRBV4-3 and TRBJ2-7; TRBD2 might be the D (6 bases). CDR3 length: 14 residues. Germline CDR1 LGHNA, CDR2 YSLEER. The CDR3 here is CASIQEGGTYEQYF. The CDR3 coding sequence is TGCGCCAGCATCCAAGAAGGAGGGACCTACGAGCAGTACTTC.